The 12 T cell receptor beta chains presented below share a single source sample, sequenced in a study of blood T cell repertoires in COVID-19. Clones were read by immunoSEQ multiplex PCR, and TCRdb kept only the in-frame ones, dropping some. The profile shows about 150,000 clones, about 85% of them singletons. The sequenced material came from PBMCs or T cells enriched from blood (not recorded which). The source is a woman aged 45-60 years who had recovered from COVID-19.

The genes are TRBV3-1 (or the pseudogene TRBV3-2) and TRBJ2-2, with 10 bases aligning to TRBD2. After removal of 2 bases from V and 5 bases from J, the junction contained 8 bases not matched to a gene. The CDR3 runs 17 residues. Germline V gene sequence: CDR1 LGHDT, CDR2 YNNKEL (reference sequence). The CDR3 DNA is TGTGCCAGCAGCCAACCAGCGGGGGGGCCGGAAACCGGGGAGCTGTTTTTT. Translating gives CASSQPAGGPETGELFF.

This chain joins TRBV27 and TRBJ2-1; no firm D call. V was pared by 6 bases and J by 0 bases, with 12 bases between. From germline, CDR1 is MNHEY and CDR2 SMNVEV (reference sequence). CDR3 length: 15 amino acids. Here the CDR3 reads CASRTLRSSYNEQFF. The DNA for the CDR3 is TGTGCCAGCAGGACCTTAAGGAGCTCCTACAATGAGCAGTTCTTC.

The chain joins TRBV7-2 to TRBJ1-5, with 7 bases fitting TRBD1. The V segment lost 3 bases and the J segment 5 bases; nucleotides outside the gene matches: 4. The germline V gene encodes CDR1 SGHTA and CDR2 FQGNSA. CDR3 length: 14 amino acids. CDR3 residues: CASSLMGQHQPQHF. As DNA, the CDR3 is TGTGCCAGCAGCTTGATGGGACAGCATCAGCCCCAGCATTTT.

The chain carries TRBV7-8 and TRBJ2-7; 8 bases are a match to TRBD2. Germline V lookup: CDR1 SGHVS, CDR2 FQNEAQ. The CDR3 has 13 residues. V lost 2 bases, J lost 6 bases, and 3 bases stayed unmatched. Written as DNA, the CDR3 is TGTGCCAGCAGCTTACGGGAGGGCCGCGAGCAGTACTTC. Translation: CASSLREGREQYF. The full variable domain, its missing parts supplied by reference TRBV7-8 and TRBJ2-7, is GAGVSQSPRYKVAKRGQDVALRCDPISGHVSLFWYQQALGQGPEFLTYFQNEAQLDKSGLPSDRFFAERPEGSVSTLKIQRTQQEDSAVYLCASSLREGREQYFGPGTRLTVT.

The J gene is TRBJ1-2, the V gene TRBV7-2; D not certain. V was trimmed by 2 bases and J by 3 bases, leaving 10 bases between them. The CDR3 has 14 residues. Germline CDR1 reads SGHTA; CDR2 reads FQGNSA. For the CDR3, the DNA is TGTGCCAGCAGCTTATCAGGCCCAGACTATGGCTACACCTTC. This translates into CASSLSGPDYGYTF.

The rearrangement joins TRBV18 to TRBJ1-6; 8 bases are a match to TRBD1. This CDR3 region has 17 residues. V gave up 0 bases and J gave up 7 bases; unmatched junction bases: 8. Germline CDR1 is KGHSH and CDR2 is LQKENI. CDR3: CASSPPWDRPGNSPLHF. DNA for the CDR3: TGTGCCAGCTCACCACCCTGGGACAGGCCGGGAAATTCACCCCTCCACTTT.

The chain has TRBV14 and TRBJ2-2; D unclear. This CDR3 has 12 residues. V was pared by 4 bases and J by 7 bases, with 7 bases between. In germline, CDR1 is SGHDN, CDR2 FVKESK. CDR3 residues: CASSRTNGELFF. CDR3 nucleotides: TGTGCCAGCAGCCGTACAAACGGGGAGCTGTTTTTT.

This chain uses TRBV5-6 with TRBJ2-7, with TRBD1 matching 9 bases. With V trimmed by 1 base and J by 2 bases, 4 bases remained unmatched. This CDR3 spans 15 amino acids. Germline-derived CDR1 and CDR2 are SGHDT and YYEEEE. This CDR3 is CASSLWTGVAYEQYF. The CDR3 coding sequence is TGTGCCAGCAGCTTGTGGACAGGGGTAGCCTACGAGCAGTACTTC.

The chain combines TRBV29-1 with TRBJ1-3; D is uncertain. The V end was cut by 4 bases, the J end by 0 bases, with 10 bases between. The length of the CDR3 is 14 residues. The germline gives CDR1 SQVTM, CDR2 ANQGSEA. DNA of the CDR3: TGCAGCGTTGGAGAGGGCCTCTCTGGAAACACCATATATTTT. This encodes CSVGEGLSGNTIYF.

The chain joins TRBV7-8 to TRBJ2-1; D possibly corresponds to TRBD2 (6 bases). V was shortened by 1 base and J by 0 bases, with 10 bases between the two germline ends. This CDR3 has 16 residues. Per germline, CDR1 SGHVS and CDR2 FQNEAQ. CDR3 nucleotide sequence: TGTGCCAGCAGCTTAGGTGGGGGGACCTCCTACAATGAGCAGTTCTTC. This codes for CASSLGGGTSYNEQFF.

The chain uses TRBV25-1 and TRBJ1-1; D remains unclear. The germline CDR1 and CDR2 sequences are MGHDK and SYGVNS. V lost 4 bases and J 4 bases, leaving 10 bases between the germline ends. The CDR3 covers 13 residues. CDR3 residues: CASSGSWVTEAFF. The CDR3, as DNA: TGTGCCAGCAGTGGGAGCTGGGTCACTGAAGCTTTCTTT.

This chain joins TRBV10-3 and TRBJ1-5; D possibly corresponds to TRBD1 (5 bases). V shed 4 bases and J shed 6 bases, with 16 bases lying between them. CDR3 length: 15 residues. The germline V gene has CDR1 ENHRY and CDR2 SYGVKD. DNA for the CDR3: TGTGCCATCAGTGTCGGCCAGGGAGGAGGTCAGCCCCAGCATTTT. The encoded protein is CAISVGQGGGQPQHF.